A single sample is the source of the 6 T cell receptor beta chains below, sequenced in a study of T cell responses to AZD1222 COVID-19 vaccine. Profiled with immunoSEQ multiplex PCR; TCRdb holds only in-frame clones, not every one. In the table there are 90,000 to 150,000 clones, approximately 88% of which are singletons. Sequences were derived from peripheral blood, sampled on day 0 of AZD1222 vaccination. All receptors come from an adult in good health.

The gene calls are TRBV7-9 and TRBJ1-4; unclear D gene. V lost 0 bases and J 5 bases, leaving 7 bases between the germline ends. Germline V gene sequence: CDR1 SEHNR, CDR2 FQNEAQ (reference sequence). The CDR3 runs 14 residues. The CDR3 sequence: CASSLARGNEKLFF. The CDR3, as DNA: TGTGCCAGCAGCTTAGCCCGCGGGAATGAAAAACTGTTTTTT.

The chain carries TRBV27 and TRBJ2-1, with 16 bases identical to TRBD2. Per the germline V gene, CDR1 is MNHEY and CDR2 is SMNVEV (reference sequence). CDR3 size: 15 residues. Trimming cost V 7 bases and J 7 bases; bases outside gene matches: 4. The DNA for the CDR3 is TGTGCCAGCACCTCGGGACTAGCGGGGGGGAATGAGCAGTTCTTC. It specifies CASTSGLAGGNEQFF.

This clone was counted only a few times. The J gene is TRBJ1-1, the V gene TRBV10-2, with 7 bases that match TRBD1. This CDR3 spans 13 amino acids. J lost 5 bases, V lost 6 bases, and 6 bases had no gene match. CDR1 and CDR2 from the germline V gene are WSHSY and SAAADI. The CDR3 coding sequence is TGCGCCAGCAGAACAGGGGCGGGAACTGAAGCTTTCTTT. Amino acid sequence: CASRTGAGTEAFF.

The chain recombines TRBV5-1 with TRBJ1-6, with D perhaps matching TRBD1 (5 bases). Between the trimmed V and J ends, which lost 0 bases and 7 bases, there was a span of 8 bases. The CDR3 spans 14 residues. The germline gives CDR1 SGHRS, CDR2 YFSETQ. CDR3 nucleotides: TGCGCCAGCAGCTTGGGAGGGGTCAATTCACCCCTCCACTTT. It is translated as CASSLGGVNSPLHF.

This clone was detected only a few times. The chain employs TRBV7-9 and TRBJ2-3, with unresolved D. The V gene's germline CDR1 is SEHNR and CDR2 FQNEAQ (reference sequence). The V gene lost 5 bases and the J gene lost 2 bases, with 2 bases spanning the gap. CDR3 length equals 11 residues. The CDR3 sequence: CASSNTDTQYF. CDR3 nucleotides: TGTGCCAGCAGCAACACAGATACGCAGTATTTT.

This rearrangement joins TRBV12-3 or TRBV12-4 to TRBJ1-6; 7 bases match TRBD1. The junction had 4 bases not matched to a gene; V was cut back by 4 bases and J by 10 bases. This CDR3 has 13 residues. CDR3 nucleotides: TGTGCCAGCAGTTACAGGGGAGGGTCACCCCTCCACTTT. Translation gives CASSYRGGSPLHF.